This passage covers 10 T cell receptor beta chains from one sample sequenced in a study of CD8 T cells in Susac syndrome. RNA amounts of roughly 0.45 to 1 ug underwent reverse transcription with random hexamers. TCRdb fed the immunoSEQ multiplex PCR reads into MiXCR, producing one record per CDR3 protein. This table has roughly 84,000 distinct CDR3 sequences, around 96% appearing once. The sample comprised CD8+ T cells from PBMCs. These receptors came from a human donor with Susac syndrome.

This rearrangement joins TRBV27 to TRBJ1-5; D gene ambiguous. Trimming left V 2 bases short and J 2 bases short, with 10 bases between. The CDR3 has 15 residues. CDR1 and CDR2 from the germline V gene are MNHEY and SMNVEV (reference sequence). The CDR3: CASSLKGAGNQPQHF. CDR3 in DNA: TGTGCCAGCAGTTTAAAGGGCGCAGGCAATCAGCCCCAGCATTTT.

The genes are TRBV19 and TRBJ2-7; unclear D gene. This CDR3 spans 14 amino acids. The V end lost 5 bases, the J end lost 7 bases, and 18 bases lay between the germline ends. Looked up from germline, CDR1 is LNHDA and CDR2 is SQIVND (reference sequence). In nucleotides, the CDR3 is TGTGCCAGTAGTCTTAGTACCGGCCAAACGGAGCAGTACTTC. Its translation: CASSLSTGQTEQYF.

The rearrangement links TRBV6-5 to TRBJ2-1; unclear D gene. There are 13 residues in the CDR3. Trimming took off 2 bases at V and 4 bases at J, with 6 bases between the two ends. Per germline, CDR1 MNHEY and CDR2 SVGAGI. The CDR3 DNA is TGTGCCAGCAGTTACGACGGGTACAATGAGCAGTTCTTC. It translates to CASSYDGYNEQFF.

This clonotype was recorded once. The chain is built from TRBV7-3 and TRBJ2-3; 8 nucleotides align to TRBD1. Germline V CDR1 and CDR2: SGHTA, FQGTGA. This CDR3 is 15 amino acids long. V lost 2 bases and J lost 3; bases outside the gene matches: 4. CDR3 nucleotide sequence: TGTGCCAGCAGCTTACAGGGGGCGCAGACAGATACGCAGTATTTT. It translates to CASSLQGAQTDTQYF.

The chain carries TRBV29-1 and TRBJ1-2; TRBD1 matches at 8 bases. V lost 6 bases and J lost 2; bases outside the gene matches: 5. Germline V gene data show CDR1 as SQVTM and CDR2 as ANQGSEA. The CDR3 covers 13 residues. The CDR3 DNA is TGCAGCGTAGCGACAGGGGTAAACTATGGCTACACCTTC. This encodes CSVATGVNYGYTF.

For the CDR3, the DNA is TGTGCCAGCAGCCCTCCTCTTGACAGGGAAGTCCACTATGGCTACACCTTC. Its protein product is CASSPPLDREVHYGYTF. The rearrangement links TRBV7-2 to TRBJ1-2; 7 nucleotides match TRBD1. The CDR3 covers 17 residues. The V gene end was trimmed by 5 bases and the J gene end by 3 bases; junction bases not matched to a gene: 15. Germline V gives CDR1 SGHTA, CDR2 FQGNSA.

The chain joins TRBV2 to TRBJ2-7; maybe TRBD1 (6 bases). V was cut by 6 bases and J by 11 bases, with 11 bases left in between. This CDR3 is 10 amino acids long. From germline, CDR1 is SNHLY and CDR2 FYNNEI. This CDR3 reads CASRGHGEYF. CDR3 in DNA: TGTGCCAGCAGGGGACACGGGGAGTACTTC.

This chain connects TRBV2 to TRBJ2-1, with D unresolved. Trimming removed 8 bases at V and 2 bases at J, with 4 bases between. The germline V gene encodes CDR1 SNHLY and CDR2 FYNNEI. This CDR3 contains 11 residues. The CDR3 region has the DNA TGTGCCAGCGCCACCTACAATGAGCAGTTCTTC. Its translation: CASATYNEQFF.

The chain couples TRBV28 to TRBJ2-5, with TRBD2 as a possible D gene (5 bases). This CDR3 region has 13 residues. V was trimmed by 6 bases and J by 4 bases, leaving 12 bases between them. Germline assignment: CDR1 MDHEN and CDR2 SYDVKM. The CDR3 DNA follows: TGTGCCAGCAGGGTCGGAGGAGGAGAGACCCAGTACTTC. Translating it yields CASRVGGGETQYF.

The sample holds a few counts of this clonotype. The V and J genes are TRBV5-6 and TRBJ1-1, with a tentative D call TRBD1 (5 bases). The CDR3 is made up of 14 amino acids. Deletions cut 0 bases from V and 0 bases from J, with 6 bases between. Germline-derived CDR1 and CDR2 are SGHDT and YYEEEE. CDR3 DNA sequence: TGTGCCAGCAGCTTGGGACAGATGAACACTGAAGCTTTCTTT. Translation: CASSLGQMNTEAFF.